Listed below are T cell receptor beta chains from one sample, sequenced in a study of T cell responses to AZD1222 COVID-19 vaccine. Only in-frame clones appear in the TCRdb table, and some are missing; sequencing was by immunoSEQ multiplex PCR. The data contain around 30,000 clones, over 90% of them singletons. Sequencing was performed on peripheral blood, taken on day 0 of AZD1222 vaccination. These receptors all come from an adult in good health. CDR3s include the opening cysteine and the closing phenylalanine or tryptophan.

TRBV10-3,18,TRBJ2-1,CAISERSVIRGSYNEQFF
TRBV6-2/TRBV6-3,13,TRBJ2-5,CASSRTSEETQYF
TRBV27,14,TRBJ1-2,CASSLTGTLYGYTF
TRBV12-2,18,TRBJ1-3,CASRSPSGQLHSGNTIYF
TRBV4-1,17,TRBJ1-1,CASSHPGRRVKDTEAFF
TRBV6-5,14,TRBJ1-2,CASRVTGGDYGYTF
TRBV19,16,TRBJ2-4,CASGGLAGPLKNIQYF
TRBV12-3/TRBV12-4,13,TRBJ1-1,CASSPGTHTEAFF
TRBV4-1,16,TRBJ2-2,CASRSGTGVNTGELFF
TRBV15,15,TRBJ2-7,CATSIGVVGSYEQYF
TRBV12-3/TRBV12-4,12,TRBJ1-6,CASSFGNSPLHF
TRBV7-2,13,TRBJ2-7,CASSFGSAYEQYF
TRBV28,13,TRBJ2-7,CASSTGQIYEQYF
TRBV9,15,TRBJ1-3,CASSVGTGPGNTIYF
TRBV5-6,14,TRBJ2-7,CASSLGTGTYEQYF
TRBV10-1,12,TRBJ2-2,CASRGDTGELFF
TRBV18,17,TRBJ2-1,CASSPPWLAATYNEQFF
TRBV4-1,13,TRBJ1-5,CASSQIGNQPQHF
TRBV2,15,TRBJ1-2,CASSEAGQINYGYTF
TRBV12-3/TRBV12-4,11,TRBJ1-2,CASSQGQCGTF
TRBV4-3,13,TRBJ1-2,CASSQGASDGYTF
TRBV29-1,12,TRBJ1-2,CSGGALNYGYTF
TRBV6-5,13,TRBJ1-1,CASSRTVNTEAFF
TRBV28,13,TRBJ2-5,CASNPGGRETQYF
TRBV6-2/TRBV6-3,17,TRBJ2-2,CASSYPFSGRGIGELFF
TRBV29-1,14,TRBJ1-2,CSVEKSASNYGYTF
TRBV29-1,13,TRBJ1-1,CSVHDGREWDAFF
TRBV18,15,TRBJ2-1,CASSPTQGGYNEQFF
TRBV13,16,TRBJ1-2,CASSYLATGGVGGYTF
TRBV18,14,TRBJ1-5,CASSPTDSNQPQHF
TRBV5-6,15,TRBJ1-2,CASSLRGAVWAGYTF
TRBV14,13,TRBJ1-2,CASSQGTNYGYTF
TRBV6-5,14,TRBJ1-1,CASSYNRGDTEAFF
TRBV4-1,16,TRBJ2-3,CASSQDPGSGADTQYF
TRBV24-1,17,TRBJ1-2,CATSDLPGAPQDYGYTF
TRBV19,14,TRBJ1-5,CASSIRGAYQPQHF
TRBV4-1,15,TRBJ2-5,CASSQRTGRSETQYF
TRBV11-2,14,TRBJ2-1,CASSFQSRGDEQFF
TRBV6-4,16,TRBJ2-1,CASSDSSDREYNEQFF
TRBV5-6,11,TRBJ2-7,CASNGGVEQYF
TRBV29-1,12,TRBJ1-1,CSVVSGARGAFF
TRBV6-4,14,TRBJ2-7,CASGETVPSYEQYF
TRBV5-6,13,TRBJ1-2,CASSPGGVYGYTF
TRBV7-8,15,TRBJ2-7,CASRRGTGESYEQYF
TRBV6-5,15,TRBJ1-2,CASSPMTGAVYGYTF
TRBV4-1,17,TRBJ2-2,CASSEPREGPVTGELFF
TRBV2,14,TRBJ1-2,CASRRQGMGYGYTF
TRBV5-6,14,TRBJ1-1,CASSLVRGTAEAFF
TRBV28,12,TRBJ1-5,CASHISNQPQHF
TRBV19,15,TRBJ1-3,CASSRDSSSGNTIYF